These 18 T cell receptor beta chains were sequenced from one sample in a study of shared clonotypes between healthy human individuals. Sequenced by immunoSEQ multiplex PCR; TCRdb stores in-frame clones only, minus some. This table has some 1 million clones, roughly 75% appearing once. Sample: memory CD4+ T cells sorted from blood. Regarding subset: CD45RA-negative fraction. These receptors all stem from a man younger than 35 in good health.

The rearrangement uses TRBV11-2 and TRBJ2-3; 7 nucleotides line up with TRBD2. The CDR3 spans 12 residues. The ends lost 6 bases at V and 8 bases at J; junction bases unmatched: 5. Germline-derived CDR1 and CDR2 are SGHAT and FQNNGV. The CDR3 DNA sequence: TGTGCCAGCAGTCCCACTAGCGCTACGCAGTATTTT. It translates to CASSPTSATQYF.

The CDR3 region has the DNA TGTGCCAGCAGCGTAGTCCCAGATTATAATTCACCCCTCCACTTT. As protein: CASSVVPDYNSPLHF. The chain uses TRBV9 and TRBJ1-6; D not resolved. The V and J ends lost 0 bases and 4 bases respectively, with 8 bases between them. The length of the CDR3 is 15 residues. The germline V gene encodes CDR1 SGDLS and CDR2 YYNGEE.

The chain recombines TRBV6-1 with TRBJ1-1; possible D gene TRBD1, 5 bases. The CDR3 is 14 residues long. Germline CDR1 reads MNHNS; CDR2 reads SASEGT. V was pared by 2 bases and J by 0 bases, with 7 bases between. Here the CDR3 DNA reads TGTGCCAGCAGTGAATTACAGGTGAACACTGAAGCTTTCTTT. This encodes CASSELQVNTEAFF.

The rearrangement links TRBV7-2 to TRBJ2-7; TRBD1 matches at 8 bases. Germline assignment: CDR1 SGHTA and CDR2 FQGNSA. After removal of 4 bases from V and 3 bases from J, the junction contained 14 bases not matched to a gene. This CDR3 comprises 17 residues. This CDR3 is CASSSDGQGALLYEQYF. In DNA, the CDR3 is TGTGCCAGCAGCTCCGATGGTCAGGGGGCCCTCCTCTACGAGCAGTACTTC. Filled out from reference TRBV7-2 and TRBJ2-7, the complete variable domain reads GAGVSQSPSNKVTEKGKDVELRCDPISGHTALYWYRQSLGQGLEFLIYFQGNSAPDKSGLPSDRFSAERTGGSVSTLTIQRTQQEDSAVYLCASSSDGQGALLYEQYFGPGTRLTVT.

The V gene is TRBV30, the J gene TRBJ2-5; 7 positions match TRBD1. This CDR3 contains 14 residues. V shed 0 bases and J 0 bases; nucleotides not matched to a gene: 1. Germline values: CDR1 GTSNPN, CDR2 SVGIG (reference sequence). The CDR3 reads CAWSVGTDQETQYF. The CDR3 DNA sequence: TGTGCCTGGAGTGTAGGGACAGACCAAGAGACCCAGTACTTC.

The gene calls are TRBV21-1 and TRBJ2-7. TRBV21-1 is a pseudogene locus. The CDR3 consists of 10 residues. The CDR3 DNA reads as TGTGCCAGCAGCAGGCGTGAGCAGTACTTC. It encodes CASSRREQYF.

This clone has only one observation. The genes are TRBV11-2 and TRBJ1-4, with 9 bases identical to TRBD1. Germline V CDR1 and CDR2: SGHAT, FQNNGV. The CDR3 runs 14 residues. The V gene end was trimmed by 6 bases and the J gene end by 6 bases; junction bases not matched to a gene: 5. CDR3 region: CASSPGQGYEKLFF. For the CDR3, the DNA is TGTGCCAGCAGTCCGGGACAGGGATATGAAAAACTGTTTTTT.

This chain links TRBV18 with TRBJ2-3; 8 bases map to TRBD2. The germline CDR1 and CDR2 sequences are KGHSH and LQKENI. V dropped 3 bases and J dropped 6; count of bases not matched to a gene: 17. CDR3 length equals 18 residues. The CDR3 sequence is CASSPMGRTSLRKDTQYF. The CDR3 DNA follows: TGTGCCAGCTCACCGATGGGGAGGACTAGCCTGAGGAAGGATACGCAGTATTTT.

Only one count was recorded for this clone. V usage is TRBV10-1 and J usage is TRBJ2-7, with 13 bases aligning to TRBD2. V lost 5 bases and J lost 10; bases outside the gene matches: 5. Germline CDR1 reads WNHNN; CDR2 reads SYGVQD (reference sequence). The CDR3 runs to 13 residues. CDR3 amino acids: CASSPGTSGIQYF. Here the CDR3 DNA reads TGCGCCAGCAGTCCGGGGACTAGCGGGATCCAGTACTTC.

The chain uses TRBV5-4 and TRBJ2-1; weak D call: TRBD2 (6 bases). The germline CDR1 and CDR2 sequences are SGHNT and YYREEE (reference sequence). The CDR3 has 14 amino acids. Trimming took 4 bases from V and 8 from J, leaving 16 bases between them. As DNA, the CDR3 is TGTGCCAGCAGCGACCGGGCCGGAGGGGATGAGCAGTTCTTC. It translates to CASSDRAGGDEQFF.

The sample holds a few counts of this clone. In the same sample, other DNA sequences code for this CDR3. V and J are TRBV30 and TRBJ1-1; D uncertain. The CDR3 sequence is 12 residues long. V lost 3 bases and J 1 base, leaving 6 bases between the germline ends. Germline lookup yields CDR1 GTSNPN and CDR2 SVGIG (reference sequence). The chain's CDR3 is CAWRPRNTEAFF. The CDR3 DNA reads as TGTGCCTGGAGACCGCGGAACACTGAAGCTTTCTTT. Combining the CDR3 with reference TRBV30 and TRBJ1-1 gives the whole variable domain SQTIHQWPATLVQPVGSPLSLECTVEGTSNPNLYWYRQAAGRGLQLLFYSVGIGQISSEVPQNLSASRPQDRQFILSSKKLLLSDSGFYLCAWRPRNTEAFFGQGTRLTVV.

V gene TRBV6-5 combines with J gene TRBJ2-4, with 10 bases identical to TRBD1. V lost 6 bases, J lost 7 bases, and 9 bases stayed unmatched. The CDR3 spans 15 residues. Germline V gives CDR1 MNHEY, CDR2 SVGAGI. CDR3 region: CASSPPGTGANIQYF. The CDR3 DNA reads as TGTGCCAGCAGCCCACCCGGGACAGGGGCGAACATTCAGTACTTC.

This clone was seen just once. J is TRBJ1-1 and V is TRBV5-1; a possible D gene is TRBD1 (5 bases). CDR3 length equals 14 residues. Germline CDR1 is SGHRS and CDR2 is YFSETQ. V dropped 0 bases and J dropped 6 bases, with 12 bases sitting between them. Here the CDR3 reads CASSLGRVGSEAFF. The CDR3 bases are TGCGCCAGCAGCTTGGGCAGGGTTGGGTCTGAAGCTTTCTTT.

The sample holds one count of this clone. The junction shows a germline mismatch at one end, possibly a read error. V gene TRBV7-8 combines with J gene TRBJ2-7; the match to TRBD2 covers 10 bases. Germline V CDR1 and CDR2: SGHVS, FQNEAQ. The CDR3 totals 16 residues. The CDR3 DNA is TGTGCCAGCATCGATTGGGCTAGCGGGAGCTCCAACGAGCAGTACTTC. This gives the protein CASIDWASGSSNEQYF.

This rearrangement joins TRBV5-6 to TRBJ2-4; either TRBD1 or TRBD2 may supply D (5 bases each). Germline values: CDR1 SGHDT, CDR2 YYEEEE. CDR3 length: 15 residues. Deletions cut 4 bases from V and 2 bases from J, with 13 bases between. In DNA form, the CDR3 reads TGTGCCAGCAGCCCGGGACCCCTCACCAAAAACATTCAGTACTTC. Translation: CASSPGPLTKNIQYF.

Here the CDR3 DNA reads TGTGCCAGCGGATCACAGGGGGGCAATCAGCCCCAGCATTTT. Protein sequence: CASGSQGGNQPQHF. V gene TRBV28 combines with J gene TRBJ1-5, with 8 bases identical to TRBD1. CDR3 size: 14 residues. Unmatched junction bases numbered 5, after V lost 8 bases and J lost 2 bases. Germline-derived CDR1 and CDR2 are MDHEN and SYDVKM.

The rearrangement joins TRBV10-3 to TRBJ2-2, with 9 nucleotides matching TRBD1. CDR3 size: 18 residues. The trim removed 4 bases at V and 6 bases at J, leaving 15 bases unmatched. Germline V gene data show CDR1 as ENHRY and CDR2 as SYGVKD. DNA for the CDR3: TGTGCCATCAGTGCGACGATAGGGACAGGGTCCATCCCCGGGGAGCTGTTTTTT. Amino acid sequence: CAISATIGTGSIPGELFF.

This chain links TRBV11-2 with TRBJ1-3; TRBD1 is a possible D gene (6 bases). Per the germline V gene, CDR1 is SGHAT and CDR2 is FQNNGV. The CDR3 is 15 amino acids. The ends were cut back, 5 bases at V and 0 bases at J, with 11 bases in the middle. Here the CDR3 DNA reads TGTGCCAGCAGCGAACAGGGTCTCTCTGGAAACACCATATATTTT. Protein: CASSEQGLSGNTIYF. Complete variable domain (other parts from reference TRBV11-2 and TRBJ1-3): EAGVAQSPRYKIIEKRQSVAFWCNPISGHATLYWYQQILGQGPKLLIQFQNNGVVDDSQLPKDRFSAERLKGVDSTLKIQPAKLEDSAVYLCASSEQGLSGNTIYFGEGSWLTVV.